These 17 T cell receptor beta chains were all obtained from the same sample, sequenced in a study of OX40 agonist ivuxolimab in advanced cancers. Here immunoSEQ multiplex PCR was the method, and the copy in TCRdb shows in-frame clones only, minus some. Among fewer than 90,000 clones listed, roughly nine tenths were seen once. Sample: CD4+ or CD8+ T cells sorted from blood, taken in a trial of the OX40 agonist ivuxolimab. The receptors were sampled from an adult with an advanced solid tumor such as melanoma, head and neck, liver or kidney cancer.

This chain uses TRBV6-1 with TRBJ1-2, with a tentative D call TRBD1 (6 bases). Germline loops: CDR1 MNHNS, CDR2 SASEGT. The CDR3 contains 12 residues. V was pared by 8 bases and J by 7 bases, with 14 bases between. The CDR3 sequence is CASASGAGGYTF. For the CDR3, the DNA is TGTGCCAGCGCCTCAGGGGCAGGTGGCTACACCTTC.

The rearrangement joins TRBV7-6 to TRBJ2-5; 7 nucleotides agree with TRBD2. V lost 5 bases and J lost 9; bases outside the gene matches: 12. Germline V gene data show CDR1 as SGHVS and CDR2 as FNYEAQ. The CDR3 runs to 14 residues. The CDR3 loop is CASSPRLAGAAQYF. The DNA of the CDR3 is TGTGCCAGCAGCCCGCGACTAGCCGGGGCGGCCCAGTACTTC.

This clone was seen a single time. The rearrangement uses TRBV6-1 and TRBJ2-2, with a possible D match to TRBD1 (5 bases). The CDR3 has 13 residues. With 4 bases removed from V and 4 bases from J, the gap between germline ends came to 7 bases. Germline CDR1 reads MNHNS; CDR2 reads SASEGT. CDR3 loop: CASSGQITGELFF. In DNA form, the CDR3 reads TGTGCCAGCAGTGGACAGATCACCGGGGAGCTGTTTTTT.

V and J are TRBV9 and TRBJ2-2; maybe TRBD1 (7 bases). This CDR3 region has 15 residues. CDR1 is SGDLS and CDR2 is YYNGEE in the germline V gene. V was trimmed by 0 bases and J by 3 bases, leaving 9 bases between them. As DNA, the CDR3 is TGTGCCAGCAGCGTAGCCAGGGGGGACACCGGGGAGCTGTTTTTT. Translating gives CASSVARGDTGELFF.

The chain couples TRBV6-5 to TRBJ2-1, with 7 bases identical to TRBD2. The V gene's germline CDR1 is MNHEY and CDR2 SVGAGI. After removal of 8 bases from V and 6 bases from J, the junction contained 7 bases not matched to a gene. The CDR3 runs 13 residues. CDR3 in amino acids: CASQEGGVNEQFF. CDR3 DNA: TGTGCCAGCCAGGAGGGAGGGGTCAATGAGCAGTTCTTC.

The V gene is TRBV19, the J gene TRBJ1-2; 8 bases agree with TRBD1. V lost 6 bases, J lost 5 bases, and 8 bases stayed unmatched. Germline lookup yields CDR1 LNHDA and CDR2 SQIVND (reference sequence). CDR3 length equals 14 residues. As DNA, the CDR3 is TGTGCCAGTAGACCAACAGGGGGGTCATATGGCTACACCTTC. It encodes CASRPTGGSYGYTF.

The V call is TRBV6-5, the J call TRBJ1-2; D is possibly TRBD1 (5 bases). CDR3 size: 15 residues. Germline loops: CDR1 MNHEY, CDR2 SVGAGI. The V end was cut by 7 bases, the J end by 4 bases, with 19 bases between. The CDR3 region has the DNA TGTGCCAGCATGGGTTCAGGGCAACCTCCCTATGGCTACACCTTC. Translated: CASMGSGQPPYGYTF.

The chain has TRBV13 and TRBJ1-2; D unclear. Trimming pared 0 bases from V and 4 bases from J, leaving 12 bases between. The germline V gene has CDR1 PRHDT and CDR2 FYEKMQ (reference sequence). The CDR3 runs 15 residues. CDR3 nucleotides: TGTGCCAGCAGCTTAGGCAGCCGAAGTGGCTATGGCTACACCTTC. The encoded protein is CASSLGSRSGYGYTF.

The chain couples TRBV27 to TRBJ2-2; D is undetermined. Germline loops: CDR1 MNHEY, CDR2 SMNVEV (reference sequence). V was clipped by 6 bases and J by 0 bases, with 17 bases between them. This CDR3 contains 17 residues. CDR3 bases: TGTGCCAGCAGGACGTCCCACTCTTACGCGAACACCGGGGAGCTGTTTTTT. Amino acid sequence: CASRTSHSYANTGELFF.

The rearrangement uses TRBV9 and TRBJ2-5; tentative D call: TRBD1 (5 bases). Germline-derived CDR1 and CDR2 are SGDLS and YYNGEE. Trimming cost V 0 bases and J 4 bases, with 10 bases left between them. The CDR3 loop spans 14 amino acids. This CDR3 is CASSVGQGRETQYF. In nucleotides, the CDR3 is TGTGCCAGCAGCGTAGGGCAGGGAAGAGAGACCCAGTACTTC.

The chain is built from TRBV21-1 and TRBJ1-2. TRBV21-1 is tagged as a pseudogene. This CDR3 has 13 residues. In DNA form, the CDR3 reads TGTGCCAGCAGCAAAGGAACCCGCGATGGCTACACCTTC. Its translation: CASSKGTRDGYTF.

The chain employs TRBV11-3 and TRBJ2-3; D unresolved. Germline assignment: CDR1 SGHNT and CDR2 YENEEA. The CDR3 contains 17 residues. The ends were cut back, 5 bases at V and 1 base at J, with 19 bases in the middle. This CDR3 is CASSPTLTEWGTDTQYF. The CDR3 DNA reads as TGTGCCAGCAGCCCGACTCTCACAGAATGGGGCACAGATACGCAGTATTTT.

The rearrangement links TRBV7-2 to TRBJ1-2; D is possibly TRBD1 (6 bases). The CDR3 consists of 13 residues. Trimming shortened V by 5 bases and J by 6 bases, and 13 bases separated the two germline ends. Germline CDR1 and CDR2: SGHTA and FQGNSA. The CDR3 loop is CASSLPRGHGYTF. DNA for the CDR3: TGTGCCAGCAGCCTACCGCGGGGGCATGGCTACACCTTC.

This clone occurred once. The sample holds other DNA sequences that translate to the same CDR3. The chain recombines TRBV11-3 with TRBJ2-7; no reliable D call. The length of the CDR3 is 13 residues. V was cut by 1 base and J by 4 bases, with 8 bases left in between. The germline gives CDR1 SGHNT, CDR2 YENEEA. The CDR3 DNA reads as TGTGCCAGCAGCTTAGGGGATCGGTACGAGCAGTACTTC. It translates to CASSLGDRYEQYF.

This rearrangement joins TRBV18 to TRBJ2-1; no definite D call. The CDR3 totals 12 residues. Trimming left V 6 bases short and J 16 bases short, with 19 bases between. Per the germline V gene, CDR1 is KGHSH and CDR2 is LQKENI. CDR3 nucleotides: TGTGCCAGCTCGGAAGGCCCCGAAGGGCGTTTCTTC. Translating gives CASSEGPEGRFF.

The chain has TRBV30 and TRBJ2-7, with TRBD1 identical over 8 bases. The V and J ends lost 5 bases and 6 bases, in that order; junction bases with no gene match: 12. The CDR3 consists of 14 residues. CDR1 and CDR2 from the germline V gene are GTSNPN and SVGIG (reference sequence). The CDR3 sequence is CAWSPGQGSLEQYF. CDR3 DNA sequence: TGTGCCTGGTCTCCAGGACAGGGTTCTCTCGAGCAGTACTTC.

To note about this clone: Germline is not matched at one junction end, which may reflect a read error. This sequence joins TRBV5-1 and TRBJ1-2; D gene unclear. The CDR3 sequence is 15 residues long. CDR1 and CDR2 (germline): SGHRS, YFSETQ. CDR3 in DNA: TGCGCCAGCACCTTGGCTGGGGATTGGCGTGCTGGCTACACCTTC. Translating it yields CASTLAGDWRAGYTF.